The TCR beta chain under discussion was sequenced for a study of early T cells in non-severe SARS-CoV-2 infection. About the research overall: Sequencing targeted bulk RNA from unsorted whole blood, leaving chains unpaired.

The study's findings and limits: Missing private and CD4 specificities, VDJdb matching favored anti-spike CD8 responses.

At least ten counts were recorded for this clonotype. The antigen is undetermined. In germline, CDR1 is DFQATT, CDR2 SNEGSKA (reference sequence). Losses at the gene ends were 5 bases for V and 8 bases for J; bases not matched to a gene: 15. CDR3 length: 15 amino acids. TCRdb analysed the 5' RACE reads with MiXCR anew, one entry per CDR3 protein. The repertoire includes about 100,000 distinct CDR3 sequences, approximately 10% of them detected once, and approximately 8.1% sits in the top ten. The chain employs TRBV20-1 and TRBJ2-1; TRBD2 agrees at 7 bases. This clonotype was obtained from an adult who was a healthcare worker with PCR-confirmed SARS-CoV-2 infection or an uninfected control (not recorded which). The sample comprised whole blood. The CDR3: CSAYSLRGLNYEQFF. The CDR3 nucleotides are TGCAGTGCTTACTCCCTTCGGGGACTAAATTATGAGCAGTTCTTC.